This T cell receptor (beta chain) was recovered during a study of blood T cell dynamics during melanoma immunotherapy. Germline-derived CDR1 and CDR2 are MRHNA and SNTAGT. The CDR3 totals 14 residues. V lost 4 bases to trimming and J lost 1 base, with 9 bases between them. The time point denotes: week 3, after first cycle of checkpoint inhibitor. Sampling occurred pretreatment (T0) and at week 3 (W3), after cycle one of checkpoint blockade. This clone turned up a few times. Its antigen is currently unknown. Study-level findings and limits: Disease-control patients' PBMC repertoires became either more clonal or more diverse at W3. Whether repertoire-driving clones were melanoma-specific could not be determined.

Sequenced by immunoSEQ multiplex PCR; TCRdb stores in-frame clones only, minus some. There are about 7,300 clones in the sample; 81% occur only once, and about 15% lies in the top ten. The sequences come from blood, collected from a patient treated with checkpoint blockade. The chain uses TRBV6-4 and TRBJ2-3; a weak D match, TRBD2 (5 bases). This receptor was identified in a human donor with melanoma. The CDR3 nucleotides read TGTGCCAGCAGTGTAGAGGGTGGCACAGATACGCAGTATTTT. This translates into CASSVEGGTDTQYF.